This TCR beta chain comes out of a study of blood T cells in healthy people across ages. Donation came from healthy Caucasian individuals in Russia who were aged 6 to 90. Through a sample-barcoded 5' primer and a J-beta primer mix, a second PCR was run for roughly 7 to 12 cycles. TCRdb itself ran the 5' RACE reads through MiXCR, one entry per CDR3 protein. The table records 600,000 or so distinct CDR3 sequences, less than 35% of them present only once. This TCR was recovered from a woman aged 80 or older in good health. The specimen was blood.

For the CDR3, the DNA is TGCGCCAGCAGCACGACAGGGGGTAACTATGGCTACACCTTC. It codes for CASSTTGGNYGYTF. The chain uses TRBV4-3 and TRBJ1-2; 9 positions agree with TRBD1. This CDR3 has 14 amino acids. V trimming: 5 bases; J trimming: 1 base; junction bases outside the gene matches: 2. Per the germline V gene, CDR1 is LGHNA and CDR2 is YSLEER.